The 15 T cell receptor beta chains in this list originate from one sample, sequenced in a study of T-cell memory formation after mild COVID-19. In TCRdb, the 5' RACE reads were re-called with MiXCR into one record per CDR3 protein. The data show about 250,000 distinct CDR3 sequences, over 15% seen once. The sample was PBMCs or a T cell subset sorted from them (not recorded which). The receptor set was obtained from a man between 18 and 29 years old who had mild COVID-19 (a few samples of this study predate the infection). Cell type and time point are not known.

The chain recombines TRBV29-1 with TRBJ2-5; D gene unclear. Germline CDR1 SQVTM, CDR2 ANQGSEA. The CDR3 sequence is 11 residues long. Trimming stripped 5 bases from V and 4 bases from J, with 8 bases between. In DNA, the CDR3 is TGCAGCGTTAGCCAAGGAGAGACCCAGTACTTC. Residues: CSVSQGETQYF. The variable domain in full, completed from reference TRBV29-1 and TRBJ2-5, reads SAVISQKPSRDICQRGTSLTIQCQVDSQVTMMFWYRQQPGQSLTLIATANQGSEATYESGFVIDKFPISRPNLTFSTLTVSNMSPEDSSIYLCSVSQGETQYFGPGTRLLVL.

The rearrangement uses TRBV12-3 or TRBV12-4 and TRBJ1-4; D not resolved. This CDR3 contains 13 residues. V dropped 6 bases and J dropped 0 bases, with 5 bases sitting between them. The CDR3 DNA is TGTGCCAGCAGGCCTGCAACTAATGAAAAACTGTTTTTT. It codes for CASRPATNEKLFF.

The V call is TRBV12-3 or TRBV12-4, the J call TRBJ2-2, with D hard to call. The V end lost 6 bases, the J end lost 0 bases, and 8 bases lay between the germline ends. The CDR3 is 14 amino acids. The CDR3 protein is CASSIDANTGELFF. DNA of the CDR3: TGTGCCAGCAGCATAGACGCGAACACCGGGGAGCTGTTTTTT.

The chain couples TRBV4-3 to TRBJ2-7, with 7 positions matching TRBD2. Germline CDR1 LGHNA, CDR2 YSLEER. CDR3 size: 15 residues. J lost 5 bases, V lost 4 bases, and 11 bases had no gene match. CDR3 region: CASSPRLGLVNEQYF. CDR3 sequence (DNA): TGCGCCAGCAGCCCCAGGCTAGGACTAGTGAACGAGCAGTACTTC.

V usage is TRBV5-1 and J usage is TRBJ2-3; 12 nucleotides match TRBD2. V lost 0 bases and J lost 2; bases outside the gene matches: 1. The germline CDR1 and CDR2 sequences are SGHRS and YFSETQ. The CDR3 has 16 amino acids. For the CDR3, the DNA is TGCGCCAGCAGCTTGGGACTAGCGGGGGCCACAGATACGCAGTATTTT. Its translation: CASSLGLAGATDTQYF.

This clonotype has just a few counts. This chain connects TRBV11-2 to TRBJ2-2; TRBD2 might be the D (6 bases). Germline assignment: CDR1 SGHAT and CDR2 FQNNGV. The CDR3 has 16 residues. The V gene lost 7 bases and the J gene lost 4 bases, with 19 bases spanning the gap. CDR3 sequence (DNA): TGTGCCAGCAAACCCGGTGGAGGGGCGGCCACCGGGGAGCTGTTTTTT. Its translation is CASKPGGGAATGELFF.

This clonotype was seen a few times. CDR3 nucleotides: TGCGCCAGCAGCCAAGTGGGGCGGGCCGGGGAGCTGTTTTTT. Its translation: CASSQVGRAGELFF. This sequence joins TRBV4-3 and TRBJ2-2; D tentatively reads TRBD1 or TRBD2 (5 bases each). Trimming removed 1 base from V and 6 bases from J, with 9 bases in between. This CDR3 contains 14 residues. CDR1 is LGHNA, CDR2 YSLEER, per germline.

This clonotype was observed a few times. This chain uses TRBV6-5 with TRBJ2-3; the D gene is possibly TRBD2 (5 bases). Germline lookup yields CDR1 MNHEY and CDR2 SVGAGI. V was clipped by 0 bases and J by 2 bases, with 12 bases between them. This CDR3 is built from 16 residues. This chain's CDR3 is CASSYSIEGTTDTQYF. DNA of the CDR3: TGTGCCAGCAGTTACTCGATAGAGGGCACCACAGATACGCAGTATTTT.

This clonotype has more than one count but fewer than ten. The J gene is TRBJ1-2, the V gene TRBV15, with D hard to call. The V gene's germline CDR1 is LNHNV and CDR2 YYDKDF (reference sequence). The CDR3 loop spans 12 amino acids. Trimming took off 0 bases at V and 8 bases at J, with 7 bases between the two ends. The CDR3 protein is CATSREGFGYTF. The CDR3 DNA reads TGTGCCACCAGCAGAGAAGGGTTCGGCTACACCTTC.

Only a few counts were recorded for this clonotype. This rearrangement joins TRBV7-9 to TRBJ2-7; 9 bases are shared with TRBD1. The germline gives CDR1 SEHNR, CDR2 FQNEAQ (reference sequence). This CDR3 spans 15 amino acids. Germline trimming cut 1 base from V and 4 bases from J; bases unmatched to any gene: 5. CDR3: CASSLGGQGAYEQYV. CDR3 bases: TGTGCCAGCAGCTTAGGGGGACAGGGTGCGTACGAGCAGTACGTC.

This chain links TRBV20-1 with TRBJ2-7; TRBD1 might be the D (6 bases). CDR3 size: 12 residues. The ends were cut back, 6 bases at V and 5 bases at J, with 14 bases in the middle. Germline-derived CDR1 and CDR2 are DFQATT and SNEGSKA (reference sequence). This chain's CDR3 is CSAVSAGDEQYF. The CDR3 DNA sequence: TGCAGTGCCGTATCTGCAGGGGACGAGCAGTACTTC.

V and J are TRBV12-3 or TRBV12-4 and TRBJ1-6, with D unresolved. Trimming left V 7 bases short and J 7 bases short, with 11 bases between. CDR3 length: 13 amino acids. CDR3 residues: CASNLQNNSPLHF. CDR3 nucleotides: TGTGCCAGCAACTTGCAGAACAATTCACCCCTCCACTTT.

The J gene is TRBJ2-5, the V gene TRBV5-5; a possible D gene is TRBD1 (7 bases). The germline V gene encodes CDR1 SGHKS and CDR2 YYEKEE (reference sequence). Trimming removed 3 bases from V and 5 bases from J, with 17 bases in between. CDR3 size: 15 residues. The CDR3 spells CASSSQRVGGETQYF. The CDR3 DNA follows: TGTGCCAGCAGCTCTCAGCGGGTAGGGGGCGAGACCCAGTACTTC. The variable domain in full, with the rest retrieved from reference TRBV5-5 and TRBJ2-5, is DAGVTQSPTHLIKTRGQQVTLRCSPISGHKSVSWYQQVLGQGPQFIFQYYEKEERGRGNFPDRFSARQFPNYSSELNVNALLLGDSALYLCASSSQRVGGETQYFGPGTRLLVL.

The chain combines TRBV3-1 with TRBJ1-2; D not certain. CDR3 length: 14 amino acids. CDR1 is LGHDT and CDR2 is YNNKEL in the germline V gene (reference sequence). V dropped 10 bases and J dropped 3 bases, with 18 bases sitting between them. CDR3 coding DNA: TGTGCCACCAAGGGCCCACCGGGCGACTATGGCTACACCTTC. Encoded protein: CATKGPPGDYGYTF.

In this sample, this clonotype turned up a few times. The V and J genes are TRBV5-4 and TRBJ1-1; no firm D call. The germline gives CDR1 SGHNT, CDR2 YYREEE (reference sequence). The CDR3 covers 14 residues. Deletions cut 1 base from V and 0 bases from J, with 7 bases between. The CDR3 DNA reads TGTGCCAGCAGCTTGAGGGCGATGAACACTGAAGCTTTCTTT. This gives the protein CASSLRAMNTEAFF.